The source of this TCR beta chain is a study of cytomegalovirus exposure and HLA in healthy donors. PCR used 60 Vbeta primers and 13 Jbeta primers. Methods used by the authors: Approximately 11 million of the about 80 million unique TCR beta chains counted in a later analysis were shared. Assay: immunoSEQ multiplex PCR; the TCRdb copy retains only in-frame clones and omits some. V and J calls and clone size are copied from that table; D and trimming were computed from the DNA. The repertoire holds approximately 200,000 clones, approximately 81% seen once, with about 0.25% in the top ten. The germline V and J ends were trimmed by 6 bases and 0 bases, with 12 bases remaining between them. Germline V gives CDR1 SNHLY, CDR2 FYNNEI. The CDR3 is 15 residues long.

The sequence came from a boy younger than 18 in good health and CMV-seronegative. The sequencing sample was made of PBMCs. The chain employs TRBV2 and TRBJ2-4, with D possibly being TRBD2 (5 bases). CDR3 in amino acids: CASSLRTVAKNIQYF. The CDR3 DNA sequence: TGTGCCAGCAGCCTTAGGACTGTAGCCAAAAACATTCAGTACTTC.